This T cell receptor (beta chain) was captured by sequencing in a study of T cell responses to AZD1222 COVID-19 vaccine. Notes on the study in general: Repertoires were obtained only post-peak T cell response. Baseline serology detected seropositivity in only a handful of AZD1222 recipients. Spike-specific TCR breadth and depth rose after two AZD1222 doses.

The CDR3 contains 15 residues. V was shortened by 1 base and J by 6 bases, with 15 bases between the two germline ends. Germline V gives CDR1 MNHEY, CDR2 SVGAGI. Remarks on this clone: Its matching antigen is unknown.

Assay: immunoSEQ multiplex PCR; the TCRdb copy retains only in-frame clones and omits some. The sample has 150,000 to 180,000 clones, around 85% seen once. J is TRBJ1-2 and V is TRBV6-5; the D gene is possibly TRBD1 (6 bases). The origin of this receptor is an adult in good health. This specimen consisted of peripheral blood, obtained on day 0 of MenACWY control vaccination. CDR3 nucleotide sequence: TGTGCCAGCAGTTACTTGGGGGCGAAACCTAATGGCTACACCTTC. Translating gives CASSYLGAKPNGYTF.